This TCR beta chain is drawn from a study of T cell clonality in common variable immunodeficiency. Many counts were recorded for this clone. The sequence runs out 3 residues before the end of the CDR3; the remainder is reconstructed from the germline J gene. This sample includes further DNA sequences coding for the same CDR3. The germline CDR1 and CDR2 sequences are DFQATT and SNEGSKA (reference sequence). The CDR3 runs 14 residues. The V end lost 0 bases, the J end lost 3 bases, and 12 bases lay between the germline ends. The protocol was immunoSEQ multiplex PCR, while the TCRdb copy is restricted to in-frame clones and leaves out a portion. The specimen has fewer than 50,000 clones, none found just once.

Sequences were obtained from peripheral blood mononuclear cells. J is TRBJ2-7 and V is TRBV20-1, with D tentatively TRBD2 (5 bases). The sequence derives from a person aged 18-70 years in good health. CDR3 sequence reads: CSARDRLSYYEQYF. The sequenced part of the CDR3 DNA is TGCAGTGCTAGAGACAGACTATCCTACTACGAG.